The 12 T cell receptor beta chains in this list originate from one sample, sequenced in a study of shared clonotypes between healthy human individuals. Sequenced by immunoSEQ multiplex PCR; TCRdb stores in-frame clones only, minus some. The table lists a few million clones, 85% to 95% of them singletons. The sequenced sample consisted of naive CD4+ T cells sorted from blood. Sample subset: CD45RA+ positively selected. Every receptor here comes from a man between 18 and 35 years old in good health.

The V and J genes are TRBV12-5 and TRBJ1-3; D is unclear. Trimming left V 7 bases short and J 0 bases short, with 10 bases between. The CDR3 contains 14 residues. Germline V CDR1 and CDR2: LGHNT, FRNRAP. CDR3 sequence reads: CASAKVSSGNTIYF. The CDR3 nucleotides are TGTGCTAGTGCCAAGGTGAGCTCTGGAAACACCATATATTTT. The entire variable domain, with the rest obtained from reference TRBV12-5 and TRBJ1-3, is as follows: DARVTQTPRHKVTEMGQEVTMRCQPILGHNTVFWYRQTMMQGLELLAYFRNRAPLDDSGMPKDRFSAEMPDATLATLKIQPSEPRDSAVYFCASAKVSSGNTIYFGEGSWLTVV.

The chain couples TRBV30 to TRBJ1-1; D is perhaps TRBD1 (5 bases). V lost 2 bases to trimming and J lost 8 bases, with 15 bases between them. Germline CDR1 and CDR2: GTSNPN and SVGIG (reference sequence). The CDR3 has 13 residues. CDR3 residues: CAWSYGDRTEAFF. The CDR3 bases are TGTGCCTGGAGTTACGGAGATCGGACAGAAGCTTTCTTT. The whole variable domain, filled in from reference TRBV30 and TRBJ1-1, reads SQTIHQWPATLVQPVGSPLSLECTVEGTSNPNLYWYRQAAGRGLQLLFYSVGIGQISSEVPQNLSASRPQDRQFILSSKKLLLSDSGFYLCAWSYGDRTEAFFGQGTRLTVV.

This clone was recorded only once. The gene calls are TRBV30 and TRBJ1-2; D may be TRBD1 (5 bases). The germline gives CDR1 GTSNPN, CDR2 SVGIG (reference sequence). The germline V and J ends were trimmed by 2 bases and 3 bases, with 13 bases remaining between them. The CDR3 totals 14 residues. In nucleotides, the CDR3 is TGTGCCTGGAGTAGGGACCCCTCGGACTATGGCTACACCTTC. Protein: CAWSRDPSDYGYTF.

The count of this clone is one. The V call is TRBV7-8, the J call TRBJ1-2, with D possibly matching TRBD1 (6 bases). This CDR3 has 14 residues. The germline V gene encodes CDR1 SGHVS and CDR2 FQNEAQ. V lost 5 bases, J lost 4 bases, and 14 bases lay in between. For the CDR3, the DNA is TGTGCCAGCAGCCCTCAGGACAGTGGCTATGGCTACACCTTC. This gives the protein CASSPQDSGYGYTF.

The J gene is TRBJ1-2, the V gene TRBV15, with no clear D. V gave up 0 bases and J gave up 0 bases, with 8 bases separating them. Germline V gene lookup returns CDR1 LNHNV and CDR2 YYDKDF (reference sequence). CDR3 length: 15 residues. The CDR3 spells CATSRDGTANYGYTF. Here the CDR3 DNA reads TGTGCCACCAGCAGAGACGGCACAGCTAACTATGGCTACACCTTC.

The rearrangement links TRBV7-9 to TRBJ1-6; tentative D call: TRBD1 (5 bases). Per germline, CDR1 SEHNR and CDR2 FQNEAQ (reference sequence). V lost 0 bases and J lost 4, with 13 bases in between. This CDR3 spans 17 amino acids. In nucleotides, the CDR3 is TGTGCCAGCAGCTTAGCGCGGGGGAGGGAATATAATTCACCCCTCCACTTT. This encodes CASSLARGREYNSPLHF.

The chain employs TRBV10-3 and TRBJ1-1, with D uncertain. V lost 0 bases and J 1 base, leaving 6 bases between the germline ends. The CDR3 loop spans 14 amino acids. Germline V gene data show CDR1 as ENHRY and CDR2 as SYGVKD. In nucleotides, the CDR3 is TGTGCCATCAGTGAGTCCCAGGCGAACACTGAAGCTTTCTTT. Its protein is CAISESQANTEAFF.

The rearrangement uses TRBV4-3 and TRBJ2-3, with D maybe TRBD2 (6 bases). This CDR3 has 15 amino acids. In germline, CDR1 is LGHNA, CDR2 YSLEER. V lost 7 bases to trimming and J lost 0 bases, with 14 bases between them. The CDR3 sequence is CASTGSGLSTDTQYF. Here the CDR3 DNA reads TGCGCCAGCACGGGTAGCGGCTTGAGCACAGATACGCAGTATTTT.

V is TRBV6-1 and J is TRBJ2-2; tentative D call: TRBD2 (6 bases). Trimming removed 2 bases from V and 8 bases from J, with 18 bases in between. This CDR3 comprises 16 residues. Germline V gene data show CDR1 as MNHNS and CDR2 as SASEGT. The CDR3 coding sequence is TGTGCCAGCAGTGAACTAGACGGGGGAGGTGCGGGGGAGCTGTTTTTT. Encoded protein: CASSELDGGGAGELFF.

The rearrangement joins TRBV5-6 to TRBJ1-1; 8 bases line up with TRBD1. CDR3 length: 17 amino acids. Germline V CDR1 and CDR2: SGHDT, YYEEEE. J lost 2 bases, V lost 3 bases, and 12 bases had no gene match. The CDR3, as DNA: TGTGCCAGCAGCTGGGGGCAGGGGGCATCAGGAAACACTGAAGCTTTCTTT. It yields the protein CASSWGQGASGNTEAFF.

CDR3: CASSPGTSGRRNYNEQFF. CDR3 DNA: TGCGCCAGCAGCCCCGGGACTAGCGGGAGAAGGAACTACAATGAGCAGTTCTTC. This chain uses TRBV5-1 with TRBJ2-1; 14 nucleotides line up with TRBD2. J lost 3 bases, V lost 4 bases, and 9 bases had no gene match. Germline V gene data show CDR1 as SGHRS and CDR2 as YFSETQ. This CDR3 region has 18 residues.

V usage is TRBV30 and J usage is TRBJ1-6; no definite D call. The CDR3 totals 17 residues. Trimming removed 1 base at V and 0 bases at J, with 13 bases between. Germline CDR1 is GTSNPN and CDR2 is SVGIG (reference sequence). CDR3 in amino acids: CAWSAAKMSSYNSPLHF. The CDR3 DNA reads as TGTGCCTGGAGTGCAGCGAAAATGAGCTCCTATAATTCACCCCTCCACTTT. The full variable domain, with the rest looked up from reference TRBV30 and TRBJ1-6, is SQTIHQWPATLVQPVGSPLSLECTVEGTSNPNLYWYRQAAGRGLQLLFYSVGIGQISSEVPQNLSASRPQDRQFILSSKKLLLSDSGFYLCAWSAAKMSSYNSPLHFGNGTRLTVT.